These 27 T cell receptor beta chains share one sample of origin, sequenced in a study of CD8 T cells in ankylosing spondylitis. MiXCR was run by TCRdb on the 5' RACE reads, yielding one entry per CDR3 protein. The sample contains 150,000 to 200,000 distinct CDR3 sequences, 18% of which appear only once. The specimen was blood, either unsorted or a sorted T cell fraction (not recorded which). Receptors were obtained from a male donor aged 10 to 35 with ankylosing spondylitis or in good health (not recorded which).

This clonotype was observed many times. The chain couples TRBV11-2 to TRBJ2-1; no definite D call. Looked up from germline, CDR1 is SGHAT and CDR2 is FQNNGV. V lost 1 base and J 10 bases, leaving 8 bases between the germline ends. CDR3 size: 12 residues. CDR3 residues: CASSLATEEQFF. The CDR3 DNA sequence: TGTGCCAGCAGCTTAGCGACGGAAGAGCAGTTCTTC.

This clonotype was recorded at least ten times. The chain recombines TRBV3-1 with TRBJ1-2; D possibly corresponds to TRBD1 (6 bases). The CDR3 length is 13 residues. CDR1 LGHDT and CDR2 YNNKEL come from the germline V gene (reference sequence). V lost 4 bases and J lost 4, with 10 bases in between. CDR3 residues: CASSLGGAYGYTF. CDR3 coding DNA: TGTGCCAGCAGCCTTGGGGGCGCCTATGGCTACACCTTC.

This clonotype was recorded many times. V usage is TRBV7-2 and J usage is TRBJ2-5; 7 bases map to TRBD2. The CDR3 contains 16 residues. Germline V gene data show CDR1 as SGHTA and CDR2 as FQGNSA. After removal of 1 base from V and 2 bases from J, the junction contained 7 bases not matched to a gene. This CDR3 is CASSLVLAEGQETQYF. The DNA of the CDR3 is TGTGCCAGCAGCTTAGTCCTAGCGGAGGGACAAGAGACCCAGTACTTC.

V usage is TRBV12-3 or TRBV12-4 and J usage is TRBJ1-6; D gene uncertain. The CDR3 has 14 amino acids. The V end was cut by 8 bases, the J end by 3 bases, with 11 bases between. The CDR3 coding sequence is TGTGCCAGCGGGTTACCGGGCTATAATTCACCCCTCCACTTT. This sequence encodes CASGLPGYNSPLHF.

This clonotype was recorded at least ten times. The CDR3: CASSLDGLRQPQHF. The DNA of the CDR3 is TGCGCCAGCAGCTTGGACGGTCTCCGGCAGCCCCAGCATTTT. The rearrangement links TRBV5-1 to TRBJ1-5; D unclear. Germline V gene data show CDR1 as SGHRS and CDR2 as YFSETQ. Trimming removed 0 bases at V and 7 bases at J, with 11 bases between. The CDR3 is 14 amino acids.

V gene TRBV7-9 combines with J gene TRBJ1-5; 9 nucleotides align to TRBD1. Trimming at V came to 5 bases and at J to 5 bases, leaving 10 bases not matched to a gene. The CDR3 consists of 16 residues. Germline CDR1 is SEHNR and CDR2 is FQNEAQ (reference sequence). CDR3 bases: TGTGCCAGCAGCCCTGAGGACAGGGGTTTCCATCAGCCCCAGCATTTT. Encoded protein: CASSPEDRGFHQPQHF. Drawing the rest from reference TRBV7-9 and TRBJ1-5, the complete variable domain is DTGVSQNPRHKITKRGQNVTFRCDPISEHNRLYWYRQTLGQGPEFLTYFQNEAQLEKSRLLSDRFSAERPKGSFSTLEIQRTEQGDSAMYLCASSPEDRGFHQPQHFGDGTRLSIL.

This clonotype has at least ten counts. The genes are TRBV7-9 and TRBJ2-2; 11 bases line up with TRBD1. Germline V gene lookup returns CDR1 SEHNR and CDR2 FQNEAQ (reference sequence). The CDR3 consists of 20 residues. The V segment lost 4 bases and the J segment 6 bases; nucleotides outside the gene matches: 19. The CDR3 here is CASSSLRDRGVFGLAGELFF. Written as DNA, the CDR3 is TGTGCCAGCAGCTCACTCCGGGACAGGGGGGTATTTGGCCTCGCCGGGGAGCTGTTTTTT.

The chain couples TRBV20-1 to TRBJ2-7, with D unclear. From germline, CDR1 is DFQATT and CDR2 SNEGSKA (reference sequence). V was trimmed by 1 base and J by 3 bases, leaving 7 bases between them. This CDR3 has 12 amino acids. The CDR3 sequence: CSARVQSYEQYF. CDR3 sequence (DNA): TGCAGTGCTAGAGTACAGAGCTACGAGCAGTACTTC.

Many counts were recorded for this clonotype. The chain recombines TRBV28 with TRBJ1-5; D perhaps matches TRBD1 (5 bases). The CDR3 runs to 15 residues. Between the trimmed V and J ends, which lost 3 bases and 3 bases, there was a span of 12 bases. Germline CDR1 MDHEN, CDR2 SYDVKM. CDR3 sequence reads: CASSFRAGLNQPQHF. The CDR3 DNA reads as TGTGCCAGCAGTTTCAGGGCAGGGCTCAATCAGCCCCAGCATTTT.

This clonotype has a count of ten or more. This sequence joins TRBV6-4 and TRBJ2-3, with 9 bases fitting TRBD2. This CDR3 has 15 residues. V dropped 4 bases and J dropped 3; count of bases not matched to a gene: 5. Germline CDR1 is MRHNA and CDR2 is SNTAGT. The CDR3 here is CASSVSGRSTDTQYF. Written as DNA, the CDR3 is TGTGCCAGCAGTGTGAGCGGGAGGAGTACAGATACGCAGTATTTT.

This clonotype was seen many times. The V call is TRBV7-7, the J call TRBJ2-2, with 7 bases identical to TRBD2. V shed 5 bases and J 0 bases; nucleotides not matched to a gene: 6. The CDR3 consists of 16 residues. Per the germline V gene, CDR1 is SSHAT and CDR2 is FNYEAQ (reference sequence). The CDR3 sequence: CASSPRTSSNTGELFF. CDR3 sequence (DNA): TGTGCCAGCAGCCCCCGGACTAGTTCGAACACCGGGGAGCTGTTTTTT.

The table lists this clonotype with many counts. The J gene is TRBJ2-7, the V gene TRBV20-1; possible D gene TRBD1, 6 bases. V gave up 5 bases and J gave up 6 bases, with 20 bases separating them. Germline values: CDR1 DFQATT, CDR2 SNEGSKA (reference sequence). This CDR3 spans 14 amino acids. CDR3 nucleotides: TGCAGTGCTCCACAACAGGGTATGGGCTCCGAGCAGTACTTC. This gives the protein CSAPQQGMGSEQYF.

This clonotype was seen at least ten times. V gene TRBV2 combines with J gene TRBJ1-5, with a possible D match to TRBD1 (6 bases). The germline V gene encodes CDR1 SNHLY and CDR2 FYNNEI. Trimming took off 8 bases at V and 0 bases at J, with 23 bases between the two ends. The CDR3 is 18 amino acids. The CDR3 DNA reads as TGTGCCAGCCCCGAAGAGACAGGTGACCATTATAGCAATCAGCCCCAGCATTTT. Translation gives CASPEETGDHYSNQPQHF. The entire variable domain, with the rest obtained from reference TRBV2 and TRBJ1-5, is as follows: EPEVTQTPSHQVTQMGQEVILRCVPISNHLYFYWYRQILGQKVEFLVSFYNNEISEKSEIFDDQFSVERPDGSNFTLKIRSTKLEDSAMYFCASPEETGDHYSNQPQHFGDGTRLSIL.

This clonotype was counted at least ten times. The chain recombines TRBV12-3 or TRBV12-4 with TRBJ2-7, with D possibly being TRBD1 (6 bases). Between the trimmed V and J ends, which lost 3 bases and 6 bases, there was a span of 9 bases. CDR3 size: 12 residues. CDR3 DNA sequence: TGTGCCAGCAGTTTTCCACAGGGCGAGCAGTACTTC. This sequence encodes CASSFPQGEQYF.

The gene calls are TRBV29-1 and TRBJ1-1; no clear D. V lost 7 bases, J lost 2 bases, and 8 bases lay in between. CDR1 SQVTM and CDR2 ANQGSEA come from the germline V gene. The CDR3 is 11 amino acids. The CDR3 reads CSAAVNTEAFF. The DNA for the CDR3 is TGCAGCGCCGCAGTCAACACTGAAGCTTTCTTT.

This clonotype was counted many times. The chain joins TRBV12-3 or TRBV12-4 to TRBJ2-3; 9 bases agree with TRBD1. J gave up 3 bases and V 4 bases, and 5 bases lay outside the gene matches. CDR3 size: 15 residues. This CDR3 is CASSSQGARTDTQYF. CDR3 bases: TGTGCCAGCAGTTCACAGGGGGCGCGAACAGATACGCAGTATTTT.

The J gene is TRBJ1-5, the V gene TRBV29-1; 8 bases are shared with TRBD1. The germline V gene has CDR1 SQVTM and CDR2 ANQGSEA. Trimming at V came to 6 bases and at J to 7 bases, leaving 8 bases not matched to a gene. This CDR3 is built from 13 residues. The CDR3 DNA is TGCAGCGTAAGGACAGGGAACGGACAGCCCCAGCATTTT. The encoded protein is CSVRTGNGQPQHF.

This clonotype was recorded many times. The chain has TRBV30 and TRBJ1-1; D call uncertain. The CDR3 spans 12 residues. Trimming took 5 bases from V and 1 from J, leaving 8 bases between them. CDR1 and CDR2 (germline): GTSNPN, SVGIG (reference sequence). In nucleotides, the CDR3 is TGTGCCTGGGAAGAGGGGAACACTGAAGCTTTCTTT. This codes for CAWEEGNTEAFF. The whole variable domain, remainder taken from reference TRBV30 and TRBJ1-1, is SQTIHQWPATLVQPVGSPLSLECTVEGTSNPNLYWYRQAAGRGLQLLFYSVGIGQISSEVPQNLSASRPQDRQFILSSKKLLLSDSGFYLCAWEEGNTEAFFGQGTRLTVV.

This clonotype was found many times. The chain has TRBV29-1 and TRBJ2-7; D possibly corresponds to TRBD1 (5 bases). CDR1 and CDR2 from the germline V gene are SQVTM and ANQGSEA. Trimming shortened V by 4 bases and J by 3 bases, and 7 bases separated the two germline ends. The CDR3 runs to 11 residues. DNA of the CDR3: TGCAGCGTTGGAACAGGCTACGAGCAGTACTTC. Translation gives CSVGTGYEQYF.

This clonotype was observed many times. The chain employs TRBV20-1 and TRBJ2-7; 7 bases fit TRBD1. CDR1 DFQATT and CDR2 SNEGSKA come from the germline V gene (reference sequence). The length of the CDR3 is 16 residues. V lost 0 bases, J lost 7 bases, and 15 bases stayed unmatched. As DNA, the CDR3 is TGCAGTGCTAGAGATTTACTCCGGGACAGTTCAGGGGAGCAGTACTTC. This translates into CSARDLLRDSSGEQYF.

Here the CDR3 DNA reads TGCGCCAGCAGCTCCGGACAGGCTTCAGATACGCAGTATTTT. Translation: CASSSGQASDTQYF. The chain couples TRBV5-1 to TRBJ2-3; 7 nucleotides match TRBD1. Trimming removed 3 bases from V and 4 bases from J; junction bases left unmatched: 5. Germline V gives CDR1 SGHRS, CDR2 YFSETQ. The CDR3 runs 14 residues.

V is TRBV29-1 and J is TRBJ2-1, with 7 bases matching TRBD2. The length of the CDR3 is 11 residues. Germline values: CDR1 SQVTM, CDR2 ANQGSEA. The V and J ends lost 2 bases and 16 bases, in that order; junction bases with no gene match: 8. The CDR3: CSVEPGTTLFF. In DNA form, the CDR3 reads TGCAGCGTTGAACCCGGGACTACTCTATTCTTC.

The rearrangement uses TRBV7-9 and TRBJ1-2, with 9 bases identical to TRBD1. Trimming at V came to 5 bases and at J to 7 bases, leaving 8 bases not matched to a gene. Looked up from germline, CDR1 is SEHNR and CDR2 is FQNEAQ (reference sequence). The CDR3 sequence is 14 residues long. CDR3 coding DNA: TGTGCCAGCAGCCTGACAGGGGGGAGAAGTGGCTACACCTTC. This gives the protein CASSLTGGRSGYTF.

This clonotype has at least ten counts. The genes are TRBV5-6 and TRBJ2-3; D gene uncertain. This CDR3 has 15 residues. V was pared by 0 bases and J by 0 bases, with 8 bases between. The germline V gene has CDR1 SGHDT and CDR2 YYEEEE. The CDR3 is CASSLAARSTDTQYF. The CDR3 nucleotides read TGTGCCAGCAGCTTGGCAGCCCGAAGCACAGATACGCAGTATTTT. Variable domain in full (rest from reference TRBV5-6 and TRBJ2-3): DAGVTQSPTHLIKTRGQQVTLRCSPKSGHDTVSWYQQALGQGPQFIFQYYEEEERQRGNFPDRFSGHQFPNYSSELNVNALLLGDSALYLCASSLAARSTDTQYFGPGTRLTVL.

This clonotype was detected ten times or more. The chain joins TRBV18 to TRBJ2-1; D is unclear. CDR1 is KGHSH and CDR2 is LQKENI in the germline V gene. The CDR3 has 16 amino acids. V lost 0 bases, J lost 0 bases, and 9 bases lay in between. CDR3: CASSPPRRSSYNEQFF. The DNA of the CDR3 is TGTGCCAGCTCACCACCGCGACGGAGCTCCTACAATGAGCAGTTCTTC.

This clonotype has ten or more counts. The gene calls are TRBV3-1 and TRBJ2-7, with 8 bases lining up with TRBD2. CDR3 length: 17 residues. Germline V lookup: CDR1 LGHDT, CDR2 YNNKEL (reference sequence). V shed 4 bases, J shed 3 bases, and the junction held 14 bases outside the gene matches. Written as DNA, the CDR3 is TGTGCCAGCAGCCCGAAAGGGCTAGCGGGTGTCATCTACGAGCAGTACTTC. The encoded protein is CASSPKGLAGVIYEQYF.

The chain is built from TRBV25-1 and TRBJ2-3; D unresolved. CDR1 and CDR2 from the germline V gene are MGHDK and SYGVNS. CDR3 length: 15 amino acids. Trimming took off 1 base at V and 2 bases at J, with 10 bases between the two ends. In nucleotides, the CDR3 is TGTGCCAGCAGTGAATTTGGTGGGCTCACAGATACGCAGTATTTT. This codes for CASSEFGGLTDTQYF.